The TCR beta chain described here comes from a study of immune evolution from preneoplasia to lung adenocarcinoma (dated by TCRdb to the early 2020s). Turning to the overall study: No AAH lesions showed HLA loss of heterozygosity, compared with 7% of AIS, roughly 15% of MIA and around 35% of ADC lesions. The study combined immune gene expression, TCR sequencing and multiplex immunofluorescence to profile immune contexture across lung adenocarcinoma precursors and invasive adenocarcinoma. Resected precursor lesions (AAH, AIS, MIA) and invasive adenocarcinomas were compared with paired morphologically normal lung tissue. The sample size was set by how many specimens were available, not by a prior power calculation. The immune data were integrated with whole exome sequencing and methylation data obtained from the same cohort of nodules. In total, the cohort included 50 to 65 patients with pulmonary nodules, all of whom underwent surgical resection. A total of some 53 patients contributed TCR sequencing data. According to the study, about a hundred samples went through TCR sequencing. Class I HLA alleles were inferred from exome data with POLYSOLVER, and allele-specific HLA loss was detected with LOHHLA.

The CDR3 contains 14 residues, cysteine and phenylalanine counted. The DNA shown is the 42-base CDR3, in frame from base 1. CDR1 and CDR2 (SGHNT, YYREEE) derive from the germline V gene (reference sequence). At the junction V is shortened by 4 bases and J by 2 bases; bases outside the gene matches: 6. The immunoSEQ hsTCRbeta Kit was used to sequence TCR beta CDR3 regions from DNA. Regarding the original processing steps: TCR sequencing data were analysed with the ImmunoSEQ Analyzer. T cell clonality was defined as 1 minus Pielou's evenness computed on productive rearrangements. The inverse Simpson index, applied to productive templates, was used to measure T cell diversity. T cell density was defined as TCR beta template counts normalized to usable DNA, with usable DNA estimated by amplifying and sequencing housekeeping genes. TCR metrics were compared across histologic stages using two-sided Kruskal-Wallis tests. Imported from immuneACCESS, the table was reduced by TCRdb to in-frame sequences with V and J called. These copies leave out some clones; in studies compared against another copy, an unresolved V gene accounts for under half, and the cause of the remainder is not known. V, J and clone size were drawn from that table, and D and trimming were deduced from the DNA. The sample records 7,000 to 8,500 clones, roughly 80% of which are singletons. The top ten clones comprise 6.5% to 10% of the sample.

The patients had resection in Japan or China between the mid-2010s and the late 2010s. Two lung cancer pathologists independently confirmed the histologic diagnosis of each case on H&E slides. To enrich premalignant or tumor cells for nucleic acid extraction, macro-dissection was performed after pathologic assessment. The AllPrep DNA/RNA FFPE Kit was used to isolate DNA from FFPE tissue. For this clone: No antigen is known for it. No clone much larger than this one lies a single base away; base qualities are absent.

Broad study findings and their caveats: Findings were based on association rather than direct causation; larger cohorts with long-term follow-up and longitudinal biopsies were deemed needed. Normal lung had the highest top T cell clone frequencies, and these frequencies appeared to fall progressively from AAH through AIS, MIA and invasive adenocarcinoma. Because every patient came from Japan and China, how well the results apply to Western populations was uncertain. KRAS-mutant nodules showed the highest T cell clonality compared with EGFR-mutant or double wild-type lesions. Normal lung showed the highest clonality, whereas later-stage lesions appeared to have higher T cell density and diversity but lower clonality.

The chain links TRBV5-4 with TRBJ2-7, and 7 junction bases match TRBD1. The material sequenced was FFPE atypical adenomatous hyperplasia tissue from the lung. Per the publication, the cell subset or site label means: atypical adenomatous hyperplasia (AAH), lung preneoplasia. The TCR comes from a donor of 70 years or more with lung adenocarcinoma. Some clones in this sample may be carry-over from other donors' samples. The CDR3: CASSLGDRAYEQYF. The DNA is TGTGCCAGCAGCCTGGGGGACAGAGCCTACGAGCAGTACTTC.